The 22 T cell receptor beta chains below were found in one sample sequenced in a study of blood T cell repertoires in COVID-19. The assay was immunoSEQ multiplex PCR, and TCRdb's table has in-frame clones only and misses some. The repertoire holds 300,000 to 500,000 clones, with roughly 88% as singletons. The sample comprised PBMCs or T cells enriched from blood (not recorded which). The receptors originated from a woman aged 25 to 39 with acute COVID-19.

The J gene is TRBJ1-5, the V gene TRBV12-3 or TRBV12-4; TRBD1 is a possible D gene (5 bases). The CDR3 is 12 amino acids. V lost 6 bases to trimming and J lost 14 bases, with 17 bases between them. CDR3 region: CASSPGGGLEHF. CDR3 in DNA: TGTGCCAGCAGCCCCGGGGGGGGTTTAGAGCATTTT.

This clone was seen more than once but under ten times. This CDR3 reads CASSPGHPNEQFF. In DNA, the CDR3 is TGTGCCAGCTCCCCGGGACACCCCAATGAGCAGTTCTTC. The chain combines TRBV18 with TRBJ2-1; maybe TRBD1 (6 bases). The CDR3 is made up of 13 amino acids. Germline lookup yields CDR1 KGHSH and CDR2 LQKENI. The germline V and J ends were trimmed by 6 bases and 6 bases, with 12 bases remaining between them.

The chain links TRBV29-1 to TRBJ2-7; the D gene is possibly TRBD1 (6 bases). V lost 7 bases and J lost 0, with 13 bases in between. This CDR3 is built from 13 residues. From germline, CDR1 is SQVTM and CDR2 ANQGSEA. The CDR3 sequence: CSGIQGPSYEQYF. The CDR3 DNA follows: TGCAGCGGCATACAGGGTCCCTCCTACGAGCAGTACTTC.

V usage is TRBV19 and J usage is TRBJ2-2; 10 bases agree with TRBD2. V lost 8 bases, J lost 2 bases, and 14 bases stayed unmatched. The CDR3 extends over 18 amino acids. Germline V gene lookup returns CDR1 LNHDA and CDR2 SQIVND (reference sequence). CDR3 sequence reads: CASLDSRSGGRNTGELFF. The CDR3 DNA follows: TGTGCCAGTCTGGACAGCCGTAGCGGGGGGCGAAACACCGGGGAGCTGTTTTTT.

This clone was seen a single time. The chain links TRBV7-3 to TRBJ2-3, with 9 bases identical to TRBD2. The CDR3 totals 13 residues. Germline V lookup: CDR1 SGHTA, CDR2 FQGTGA. V lost 4 bases, J lost 5 bases, and 1 base stayed unmatched. CDR3 bases: TGTGCCAGCAGCTCGACTAGCGGAGATACGCAGTATTTT. Translating it yields CASSSTSGDTQYF.

The genes are TRBV18 and TRBJ2-7, with D hard to call. Germline V gives CDR1 KGHSH, CDR2 LQKENI. The CDR3 contains 13 residues. V was trimmed by 5 bases and J by 2 bases, leaving 10 bases between them. The chain's CDR3 is CASSETLPYEQYF. The CDR3 nucleotides read TGTGCCAGCTCAGAGACACTGCCCTACGAGCAGTACTTC.

V and J are TRBV5-1 and TRBJ2-7; possibly TRBD1 for D (6 bases). The germline V gene has CDR1 SGHRS and CDR2 YFSETQ. The V gene lost 2 bases and the J gene lost 0 bases, with 12 bases spanning the gap. The CDR3 runs 15 residues. The CDR3 spells CASSFLDSVSYEQYF. CDR3 bases: TGCGCCAGCAGCTTTCTGGACAGCGTCTCCTACGAGCAGTACTTC.

The chain carries TRBV6-4 and TRBJ1-4; no firm D call. Germline assignment: CDR1 MRHNA and CDR2 SNTAGT. With 6 bases removed from V and 8 bases from J, the gap between germline ends came to 13 bases. This CDR3 region has 13 residues. CDR3 DNA sequence: TGTGCCAGCAGGGACCCTCTACGAGAAAAACTGTTTTTT. It encodes CASRDPLREKLFF.

The chain couples TRBV5-1 to TRBJ1-6; D not certain. The germline V gene encodes CDR1 SGHRS and CDR2 YFSETQ. The CDR3 contains 14 residues. The germline V and J ends were trimmed by 1 base and 6 bases, with 8 bases remaining between them. The CDR3 sequence is CASSLPQLNSPLHF. For the CDR3, the DNA is TGCGCCAGCAGCTTGCCACAGCTTAATTCACCCCTCCACTTT.

This chain links TRBV2 with TRBJ2-7, with D possibly matching TRBD2 (5 bases). The CDR3 extends over 16 amino acids. V lost 5 bases and J lost 5, with 22 bases in between. The germline V gene has CDR1 SNHLY and CDR2 FYNNEI. The CDR3 loop is CASSSLARRGSNEQYF. The DNA of the CDR3 is TGTGCCAGCAGTAGCCTGGCTCGCCGGGGTTCAAACGAGCAGTACTTC.

The genes are TRBV2 and TRBJ2-7; D perhaps matches TRBD1 (6 bases). V lost 8 bases to trimming and J lost 3 bases, with 14 bases between them. The CDR3 runs to 13 residues. CDR1 is SNHLY and CDR2 is FYNNEI in the germline V gene. The CDR3, as DNA: TGTGCCAGCGGTACAGGGTTTCGCTACGAGCAGTACTTC. It yields the protein CASGTGFRYEQYF. The full variable domain, rest sourced from reference TRBV2 and TRBJ2-7, is EPEVTQTPSHQVTQMGQEVILRCVPISNHLYFYWYRQILGQKVEFLVSFYNNEISEKSEIFDDQFSVERPDGSNFTLKIRSTKLEDSAMYFCASGTGFRYEQYFGPGTRLTVT.

The chain employs TRBV5-1 and TRBJ1-1; D is ambiguous. V was pared by 0 bases and J by 1 base, with 7 bases between. This CDR3 is 14 amino acids long. The germline V gene encodes CDR1 SGHRS and CDR2 YFSETQ. The CDR3 coding sequence is TGCGCCAGCAGCTTGGGATCAGGGAACACTGAAGCTTTCTTT. This gives the protein CASSLGSGNTEAFF.

V gene TRBV5-6 combines with J gene TRBJ1-3; 10 bases agree with TRBD1. Germline V lookup: CDR1 SGHDT, CDR2 YYEEEE. This CDR3 region has 17 residues. Germline trimming cut 3 bases from V and 0 bases from J; bases unmatched to any gene: 6. The CDR3 loop is CASSWGQGSVSGNTIYF. In DNA, the CDR3 is TGTGCCAGCAGCTGGGGACAGGGGTCCGTCTCTGGAAACACCATATATTTT.

The J gene is TRBJ1-1, the V gene TRBV13; 7 bases align to TRBD1. The ends lost 4 bases at V and 1 base at J; junction bases unmatched: 6. Germline values: CDR1 PRHDT, CDR2 FYEKMQ (reference sequence). The CDR3 covers 15 residues. The CDR3 DNA is TGTGCCAGCAGCTCCCGACAGGGCCGGAACACTGAAGCTTTCTTT. As protein: CASSSRQGRNTEAFF.

This sequence joins TRBV27 and TRBJ1-1; maybe TRBD1 (6 bases). Trimming cost V 3 bases and J 3 bases, with 14 bases left between them. In germline, CDR1 is MNHEY, CDR2 SMNVEV (reference sequence). This CDR3 is built from 15 residues. For the CDR3, the DNA is TGTGCCAGCAGTTTGGGGGCGTTCGGGGACACTGAAGCTTTCTTT. Translating gives CASSLGAFGDTEAFF.

The chain has TRBV2 and TRBJ2-7; the D is unclear. Looked up from germline, CDR1 is SNHLY and CDR2 is FYNNEI. V was shortened by 6 bases and J by 0 bases, with 9 bases between the two germline ends. The CDR3 is 13 residues long. The CDR3 nucleotides are TGTGCCAGCAGGGCGGTCAGCTCCTACGAGCAGTACTTC. Translated, it gives CASRAVSSYEQYF.

V usage is TRBV7-9 and J usage is TRBJ2-2; tentative D call: TRBD2 (5 bases). The CDR3 loop spans 15 amino acids. The V end lost 0 bases, the J end lost 6 bases, and 11 bases lay between the germline ends. Germline CDR1 SEHNR, CDR2 FQNEAQ (reference sequence). The CDR3 reads CASSLALGVAGELFF. The CDR3 DNA sequence: TGTGCCAGCAGCTTAGCGCTCGGGGTCGCCGGGGAGCTGTTTTTT.

This chain connects TRBV5-5 to TRBJ1-5, with D possibly TRBD1 on 5 matching bases. The germline V gene encodes CDR1 SGHKS and CDR2 YYEKEE (reference sequence). The length of the CDR3 is 15 residues. V was trimmed by 0 bases and J by 1 base, leaving 8 bases between them. The DNA for the CDR3 is TGTGCCAGCAGCTTGGCGGGGGGAAGCAATCAGCCCCAGCATTTT. This codes for CASSLAGGSNQPQHF.

The chain joins TRBV4-2 to TRBJ1-1; 7 bases map to TRBD1. The germline V gene has CDR1 LGHNA and CDR2 YNFKEQ. The CDR3 consists of 15 residues. The V gene end was trimmed by 1 base and the J gene end by 3 bases; junction bases not matched to a gene: 5. CDR3 coding DNA: TGTGCCAGCAGCCAAGTGGGGACAGAGCACACTGAAGCTTTCTTT. Protein: CASSQVGTEHTEAFF.

A few counts support this clone. V and J are TRBV19 and TRBJ2-3; 7 bases line up with TRBD2. Trimming cost V 0 bases and J 4 bases; bases outside gene matches: 10. Germline V CDR1 and CDR2: LNHDA, SQIVND (reference sequence). The CDR3 totals 17 residues. The CDR3 region has the DNA TGTGCCAGTAGTATAGATCTGGGTACTAGCGAATCAGATACGCAGTATTTT. Translation gives CASSIDLGTSESDTQYF. The entire variable domain, with the rest obtained from reference TRBV19 and TRBJ2-3, is as follows: DGGITQSPKYLFRKEGQNVTLSCEQNLNHDAMYWYRQDPGQGLRLIYYSQIVNDFQKGDIAEGYSVSREKKESFPLTVTSAQKNPTAFYLCASSIDLGTSESDTQYFGPGTRLTVL.

The chain joins TRBV14 to TRBJ1-6; 8 bases agree with TRBD1. The CDR3 extends over 15 amino acids. Germline V gene data show CDR1 as SGHDN and CDR2 as FVKESK. The ends lost 6 bases at V and 7 bases at J; junction bases unmatched: 8. As DNA, the CDR3 is TGTGCCAGCAGGCCTACAACAGGGGGGAATTCACCCCTCCACTTT. Protein sequence: CASRPTTGGNSPLHF.

V is TRBV5-1 and J is TRBJ1-2; D unclear. The ends were cut back, 4 bases at V and 4 bases at J, with 14 bases in the middle. This CDR3 is built from 14 residues. Per germline, CDR1 SGHRS and CDR2 YFSETQ. CDR3 in amino acids: CASSLYRSGYGYTF. CDR3 bases: TGCGCCAGCAGCCTCTACCGGTCGGGCTATGGCTACACCTTC. Full variable domain (rest looked up from reference TRBV5-1 and TRBJ1-2): KAGVTQTPRYLIKTRGQQVTLSCSPISGHRSVSWYQQTPGQGLQFLFEYFSETQRNKGNFPGRFSGRQFSNSRSEMNVSTLELGDSALYLCASSLYRSGYGYTFGSGTRLTVV.